The table lists the clone carrying this TCR beta chain with a count of one. Clones were sequenced by immunoSEQ multiplex PCR, and TCRdb holds only the in-frame ones, with some missing. This sample has 25,000 to 30,000 clones, with around 92% found just once. The record originates from a study of blood T cell repertoires in COVID-19. Germline V gives CDR1 SNHLY, CDR2 FYNNEI. V gave up 11 bases and J gave up 2 bases, with 15 bases separating them. The CDR3 consists of 13 residues. The rearrangement links TRBV2 to TRBJ1-2, with D tentatively TRBD1 (6 bases). The sample comprised peripheral blood. The receptor's source is a woman aged 70-85 years with COVID-19, enrolled during active disease. The CDR3 loop reads CAGGWTGNYGYTF. The CDR3 nucleotides are TGTGCCGGGGGCTGGACGGGAAACTATGGCTACACCTTC. The full variable domain, completed using reference TRBV2 and TRBJ1-2, is EPEVTQTPSHQVTQMGQEVILRCVPISNHLYFYWYRQILGQKVEFLVSFYNNEISEKSEIFDDQFSVERPDGSNFTLKIRSTKLEDSAMYFCAGGWTGNYGYTFGSGTRLTVV.